These 21 T cell receptor beta chains share one sample of origin, sequenced in a study of CD4 T cells in relation to SARS-CoV-2 and coronaviruses. Profiled with immunoSEQ multiplex PCR; TCRdb holds only in-frame clones, not every one. This table holds approximately 36,000 clones, 77% found once. These receptors have no identified antigens. Sequencing was carried out using memory CD4+ T cells from PBMCs, cultured in vitro. The receptors shown here come from an adult with COVID-19.

The chain is built from TRBV6-6 and TRBJ2-3; D is unclear. CDR1 is MNHNY and CDR2 is SVGAGI in the germline V gene (reference sequence). The CDR3 is 17 amino acids. The V gene lost 5 bases and the J gene lost 2 bases, with 20 bases spanning the gap. CDR3 nucleotide sequence: TGTGCCAGCAGTCCGGTTCCTAGTCGTCGAATCACAGATACGCAGTATTTT. Its protein is CASSPVPSRRITDTQYF.

The rearrangement joins TRBV2 to TRBJ2-7, with TRBD2 as a possible D gene (6 bases). The CDR3 loop spans 14 amino acids. Germline values: CDR1 SNHLY, CDR2 FYNNEI. The V end lost 6 bases, the J end lost 2 bases, and 14 bases lay between the germline ends. This CDR3 reads CASRNTGGAYEQYF. The CDR3 DNA follows: TGTGCCAGCAGGAACACGGGCGGGGCCTACGAGCAGTACTTC.

The chain combines TRBV5-5 with TRBJ2-7; no clear D. Germline V lookup: CDR1 SGHKS, CDR2 YYEKEE (reference sequence). The CDR3 loop spans 15 amino acids. The V end was cut by 6 bases, the J end by 1 base, with 17 bases between. CDR3 sequence (DNA): TGTGCCAGCACCCCATGGGGTTACAGTTCCTACGAGCAGTACTTC. Protein product: CASTPWGYSSYEQYF.

The rearrangement uses TRBV18 and TRBJ2-3; 9 bases fit TRBD1. The CDR3 length is 14 residues. Looked up from germline, CDR1 is KGHSH and CDR2 is LQKENI. V trimming: 5 bases; J trimming: 6 bases; junction bases outside the gene matches: 6. In DNA form, the CDR3 reads TGTGCCAGCTCAAGCACAGGGGGCGTCGATACGCAGTATTTT. Protein sequence: CASSSTGGVDTQYF. Full variable domain (rest looked up from reference TRBV18 and TRBJ2-3): NAGVMQNPRHLVRRRGQEARLRCSPMKGHSHVYWYRQLPEEGLKFMVYLQKENIIDESGMPKERFSAEFPKEGPSILRIQQVVRGDSAAYFCASSSTGGVDTQYFGPGTRLTVL.

The sample holds one count of this clone. The rearrangement uses TRBV5-1 and TRBJ2-1; 9 bases are a match to TRBD2. The CDR3 is 15 residues long. Trimming at V came to 0 bases and at J to 5 bases, leaving 3 bases not matched to a gene. Germline CDR1 SGHRS, CDR2 YFSETQ. The CDR3 loop is CASSLGLAGNNEQFF. In nucleotides, the CDR3 is TGCGCCAGCAGCTTGGGGCTAGCGGGGAACAATGAGCAGTTCTTC.

This clone was counted a few times. The rearrangement uses TRBV9 and TRBJ2-7, with a tentative D call TRBD2 (5 bases). Trimming shortened V by 0 bases and J by 4 bases, and 14 bases separated the two germline ends. The V gene's germline CDR1 is SGDLS and CDR2 YYNGEE. The length of the CDR3 is 15 residues. CDR3 sequence (DNA): TGTGCCAGCAGCGTAGACAGCAGACTACCATACGAGCAGTACTTC. Protein sequence: CASSVDSRLPYEQYF.

The chain's CDR3 is CASSLSGGNQPQHF. The CDR3 DNA is TGTGCCAGCAGTTTATCTGGGGGCAATCAGCCCCAGCATTTT. The chain carries TRBV27 and TRBJ1-5, with no clear D. The germline CDR1 and CDR2 sequences are MNHEY and SMNVEV (reference sequence). This CDR3 is 14 amino acids long. The V gene lost 0 bases and the J gene lost 2 bases, with 5 bases spanning the gap.

This clone has just a few counts. This sequence joins TRBV15 and TRBJ2-7; TRBD1 agrees at 10 bases. This CDR3 region has 17 residues. From germline, CDR1 is LNHNV and CDR2 YYDKDF (reference sequence). Trimming cost V 2 bases and J 4 bases; bases outside gene matches: 11. CDR3 DNA sequence: TGTGCCACCAGCAGATCTGCGGGGGACAGGGGCCGATACGAGCAGTACTTC. Residues: CATSRSAGDRGRYEQYF.

The V call is TRBV28, the J call TRBJ1-2; possible D gene TRBD1, 5 bases. The CDR3 extends over 12 amino acids. Trimming removed 6 bases at V and 4 bases at J, with 9 bases between. CDR1 and CDR2 from the germline V gene are MDHEN and SYDVKM. The chain's CDR3 is CASRAGTYGYTF. The DNA for the CDR3 is TGTGCCAGCAGAGCCGGGACCTATGGCTACACCTTC.

The rearrangement links TRBV10-3 to TRBJ1-1; D might be TRBD1 (6 bases). V lost 7 bases and J 5 bases, leaving 26 bases between the germline ends. The CDR3 has 17 residues. The germline V gene encodes CDR1 ENHRY and CDR2 SYGVKD. The CDR3 sequence: CAIKAREGEHLGTEAFF. As DNA, the CDR3 is TGTGCCATCAAGGCTCGGGAGGGGGAGCACTTGGGAACTGAAGCTTTCTTT.

This clone was seen a handful of times. CDR3 in DNA: TGTGCCAGCAGCTTCGACAGGGCAGGTCAGCCCCAGCATTTT. This encodes CASSFDRAGQPQHF. The J gene is TRBJ1-5, the V gene TRBV5-6; 7 positions agree with TRBD1. Germline V gene lookup returns CDR1 SGHDT and CDR2 YYEEEE. J gave up 6 bases and V 2 bases, and 5 bases lay outside the gene matches. This CDR3 spans 14 amino acids.

The rearrangement uses TRBV28 and TRBJ2-5, with D perhaps matching TRBD1 (5 bases). V gave up 3 bases and J gave up 5 bases, with 19 bases separating them. The CDR3 runs to 16 residues. In germline, CDR1 is MDHEN, CDR2 SYDVKM. CDR3 in DNA: TGTGCCAGCAGTTTCAGGCAATTTGCAGGGCGGGAGACCCAGTACTTC. It encodes CASSFRQFAGRETQYF.

CDR3 in DNA: TGTGCCAGCAGTTACCTACTAGCGGGACCGAGCGAGCAGTACTTC. Protein sequence: CASSYLLAGPSEQYF. This chain uses TRBV6-5 with TRBJ2-7; 10 bases fit TRBD2. Germline loops: CDR1 MNHEY, CDR2 SVGAGI. V lost 2 bases, J lost 6 bases, and 7 bases stayed unmatched. This CDR3 has 15 residues.

This CDR3 reads CASSLELSEQYF. The CDR3, as DNA: TGTGCCAGCAGCTTAGAACTCAGCGAGCAGTACTTC. The gene calls are TRBV7-2 and TRBJ2-7; D gene unclear. Germline CDR1 and CDR2: SGHTA and FQGNSA. V lost 1 base, J lost 6 bases, and 7 bases lay in between. The CDR3 has 12 residues.

The V call is TRBV2, the J call TRBJ2-7; D call uncertain. Per the germline V gene, CDR1 is SNHLY and CDR2 is FYNNEI. The CDR3 consists of 14 residues. The V gene lost 2 bases and the J gene lost 0 bases, with 8 bases spanning the gap. The CDR3 sequence is CASSEWYTSYEQYF. The CDR3 DNA reads as TGTGCCAGCAGTGAATGGTACACCTCCTACGAGCAGTACTTC. The entire variable domain, with the rest obtained from reference TRBV2 and TRBJ2-7, is as follows: EPEVTQTPSHQVTQMGQEVILRCVPISNHLYFYWYRQILGQKVEFLVSFYNNEISEKSEIFDDQFSVERPDGSNFTLKIRSTKLEDSAMYFCASSEWYTSYEQYFGPGTRLTVT.

The chain is built from TRBV7-6 and TRBJ2-7; 9 positions agree with TRBD1. Germline loops: CDR1 SGHVS, CDR2 FNYEAQ. This CDR3 is 13 amino acids long. After removal of 5 bases from V and 5 bases from J, the junction contained 4 bases not matched to a gene. Here the CDR3 reads CASSGTGSHEQYF. The CDR3 DNA follows: TGTGCCAGCAGCGGGACAGGGTCCCACGAGCAGTACTTC.

The chain carries TRBV5-1 and TRBJ2-6, with 10 bases that match TRBD2. Germline CDR1 is SGHRS and CDR2 is YFSETQ. This CDR3 has 17 amino acids. The V and J ends lost 0 bases and 1 base, in that order; junction bases with no gene match: 1. The CDR3 region has the DNA TGCGCCAGCAGCTTGGGACTAGCGGGTTCTGGGGCCAACGTCCTGACTTTC. It yields the protein CASSLGLAGSGANVLTF.

The chain joins TRBV6-5 to TRBJ2-5; possibly TRBD2 for D (5 bases). Deletions cut 8 bases from V and 5 bases from J, with 21 bases between. Looked up from germline, CDR1 is MNHEY and CDR2 is SVGAGI. The CDR3 contains 15 residues. CDR3 residues: CASSESGTRRETQYF. Here the CDR3 DNA reads TGTGCCAGCTCCGAGAGTGGCACACGGAGGGAGACCCAGTACTTC.

The V gene is TRBV7-3, the J gene TRBJ2-1, with 13 bases matching TRBD2. Germline V lookup: CDR1 SGHTA, CDR2 FQGTGA. V dropped 4 bases and J dropped 15; count of bases not matched to a gene: 9. The CDR3 covers 14 residues. The CDR3 protein is CASSSTGTSGILFF. The CDR3 bases are TGTGCCAGCAGCTCGACCGGGACTAGCGGGATCCTGTTCTTC.

This clone was seen a few times. The gene calls are TRBV10-1 and TRBJ2-5; no clear D. Germline V gene lookup returns CDR1 WNHNN and CDR2 SYGVQD (reference sequence). CDR3 size: 13 residues. V gave up 0 bases and J gave up 13 bases, with 15 bases separating them. The CDR3 DNA sequence: TGCGCCAGCAGTGAGTCGGGCAGCCCAGCTCGGTACTTC. Translated: CASSESGSPARYF.

This clone has a single count. The chain employs TRBV7-9 and TRBJ2-2, with D unresolved. The length of the CDR3 is 12 residues. Germline CDR1 SEHNR, CDR2 FQNEAQ (reference sequence). Trimming left V 5 bases short and J 4 bases short, with 5 bases between. CDR3 sequence reads: CASSTPTGELFF. In DNA, the CDR3 is TGTGCCAGCAGCACCCCCACCGGGGAGCTGTTTTTT. The full variable domain, with the rest looked up from reference TRBV7-9 and TRBJ2-2, is DTGVSQNPRHKITKRGQNVTFRCDPISEHNRLYWYRQTLGQGPEFLTYFQNEAQLEKSRLLSDRFSAERPKGSFSTLEIQRTEQGDSAMYLCASSTPTGELFFGEGSRLTVL.